These T cell receptor beta chains were read from a single sample in a study of lymphopenia after photon versus proton radiotherapy. Measured with immunoSEQ multiplex PCR; TCRdb has only the in-frame clones, and not every one. The table has under 20,000 clones, more than 85% seen once. The material was peripheral blood, obtained from a patient treated with photon-based radiotherapy. These receptors all stem from a woman between 40 and 55 years old with cholangiocarcinoma. Each CDR3 is given with its conserved first and last residue. A D gene is named only where the DNA matches it firmly. Clone size is shown for a subset of rows, as once, few, many or a class of expanded clone.

TRBV5-4	NA	NA	TRBJ2-7	TGTGCCAGCAGCTTAGGAGGGACGTACGAGCAGTACTTC	CASSLGGTYEQYF
TRBV23-1	NA	NA	TRBJ2-5	TGCGCCAGCAGTCAATCAACATCGGAGACCCAGTACTTC	CASSQSTSETQYF
TRBV7-3	TRBD2	NA	TRBJ2-1	TGTGCCAGCAGCCGACTAGCGGGAGGAAGCGATGAGCAGTTCTTC	CASSRLAGGSDEQFF
TRBV6-6	NA	NA	TRBJ1-1	TGTGCCAGCAGTTTAAGCACTGAAGCTTTCTTT	CASSLSTEAFF
TRBV5-4	NA	few	TRBJ1-6	TGTGCCAGCAGTTACAGGGATGGAGATTCACCCCTCCACTTT	CASSYRDGDSPLHF
TRBV5-1	NA	NA	TRBJ1-2	TGCGCCAGCAGCCGAGACACAGATGGCTACACCTTC	CASSRDTDGYTF
TRBV7-9	TRBD2	NA	TRBJ2-7	TGTGCCAGTGGGACTAGCGGGAACTCCTACGAGCAGTACTTC	CASGTSGNSYEQYF
TRBV5-1	TRBD2	NA	TRBJ2-5	TGCGCCAGCAGCCCCCGTAGCGGGTTGCAAGAGACCCAGTACTTC	CASSPRSGLQETQYF
TRBV27	NA	NA	TRBJ2-2	TGTGCCAGCAGTTTACTAGGGGGTAGCACCGGGGAGCTGTTTTTT	CASSLLGGSTGELFF
TRBV5-4	TRBD2	NA	TRBJ2-3	TGTGCCAGCAGCTTGTCCGGCGGGGGGCTGGATACGCAGTATTTT	CASSLSGGGLDTQYF
TRBV12-5	NA	NA	TRBJ1-1	TGTGCTAGTGGTCTCACAGGGAACACTGAAGCTTTCTTT	CASGLTGNTEAFF
TRBV9	TRBD2	NA	TRBJ2-1	TGTGCCAGCAGCGTAGCCCCAGCGGGGGAGAAGATCTACAATGAGCAGTTCTTC	CASSVAPAGEKIYNEQFF
TRBV7-9	TRBD2	NA	TRBJ2-5	TGTGCCAGCAGCCTTTCCCTAGCGGGACAAGAGACCCAGTACTTC	CASSLSLAGQETQYF
TRBV21-1	NA	NA	TRBJ1-2	TGTGCCAGCAGCTACAGACTGACGCATGGCTACACCTTC	CASSYRLTHGYTF
TRBV5-6	TRBD1	NA	TRBJ2-7	TGTGCCAGCAGCTCTTACAGGGGCGAGCAGTACTTC	CASSSYRGEQYF
TRBV6-4	NA	NA	TRBJ1-5	TGTGCCAGCAGTGACTCAAACAGAGCCGTTCGGGTGATTCGGCCCCAGCATTTT	CASSDSNRAVRVIRPQHF
TRBV11-1	TRBD2	NA	TRBJ2-7	TGTGCCAGCAGCTTAGTAGCGGGAGAGGCGTACGAGCAGTACTTC	CASSLVAGEAYEQYF
TRBV27	NA	NA	TRBJ2-5	TGTGCCAGCAGTACAAACCCGAATCTTCTAGGGGGGATCCAGTACTTC	CASSTNPNLLGGIQYF
TRBV30	TRBD2	NA	TRBJ2-1	TGTGCCTGGAGACTGTTGAGCGGGGGGGCTTACAATGAGCAGTTCTTC	CAWRLLSGGAYNEQFF
TRBV30	TRBD1	NA	TRBJ1-1	TGTGCCTGGAATCAGGGGGGTGCTGAAGCTTTCTTT	CAWNQGGAEAFF
TRBV5-4	TRBD1	NA	TRBJ1-1	TGTGCCAGCCGTTTGGGTGAGGACAGGGGGCTTAGGGACACTGAAGCTTTCTTT	CASRLGEDRGLRDTEAFF
TRBV19	TRBD1	once	TRBJ1-1	TGTGCCAGTGGAGCCGGGACAGTGAACACTGAAGCTTTCTTT	CASGAGTVNTEAFF
TRBV7-8	NA	NA	TRBJ2-5	TGTGCCAGCAGCACCGACCCCAGGGGACGAGAGACCCAGTACTTC	CASSTDPRGRETQYF
TRBV9	NA	NA	TRBJ2-3	TGTGCCAGCAGCCCCCGGGGAGTCATCTCTAGCACAGATACGCAGTATTTT	CASSPRGVISSTDTQYF
TRBV7-2	NA	NA	TRBJ1-5	TGTGCCAGCAGCCAGGACGCGGCGGAGCAGCCCCAGCATTTT	CASSQDAAEQPQHF
TRBV7-9	TRBD1	few	TRBJ1-2	TGTGCCAGCAGCGCGCGACAGGGCAGCTACACCTTC	CASSARQGSYTF